This T cell receptor (beta chain) was identified in a study of T cell repertoires in cytomegalovirus infection. As for the study in general: From public TCR beta signatures came an indication of both CMV infection and matching HLA type. Findings and caveats of the study: Across the ex vivo response, the dominant clonotypes were HLA-C-restricted CMV-specific TCR beta clonotypes. Public TCR beta family frequency separated CMV-and-HLA carriers, including in an independent cohort.

One entry per CDR3 protein, called by TCRdb with MiXCR from the reads. The sample records 200,000 or so distinct CDR3 sequences, about 30% being singletons. The CDR3 has 18 residues. CDR1 and CDR2 from the germline V gene are MNHNY and SVGAGI (reference sequence). The V and J ends lost 4 bases and 4 bases, in that order; junction bases with no gene match: 17. This clonotype appeared a few times. What it binds is unknown. The chain links TRBV6-6 to TRBJ2-3, with 7 nucleotides matching TRBD1. The sequencing input was PBMCs. This receptor was taken from a human donor in good health (CMV status not recorded). Some clones in this sample may be carry-over from other donors' samples. The chain's CDR3 is CASSFTGSGGSIPDTQYF. In DNA form, the CDR3 reads TGTGCCAGCAGTTTTACGGGCTCAGGGGGTAGCATTCCAGATACGCAGTATTTT.